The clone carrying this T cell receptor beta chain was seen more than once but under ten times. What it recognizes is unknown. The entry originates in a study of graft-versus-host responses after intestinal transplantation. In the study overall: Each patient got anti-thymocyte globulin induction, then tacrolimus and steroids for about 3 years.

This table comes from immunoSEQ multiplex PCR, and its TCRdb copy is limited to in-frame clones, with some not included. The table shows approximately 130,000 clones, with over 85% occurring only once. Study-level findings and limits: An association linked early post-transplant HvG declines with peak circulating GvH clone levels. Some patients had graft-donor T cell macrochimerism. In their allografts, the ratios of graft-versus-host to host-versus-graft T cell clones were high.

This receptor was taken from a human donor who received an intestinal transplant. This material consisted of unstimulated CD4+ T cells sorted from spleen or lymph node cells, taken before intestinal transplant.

The CDR3, as DNA: TGTGCCAGCAGCCAAGCGGGACAGGGTTCCTACGAGCAGTACTTC. Its translation: CASSQAGQGSYEQYF. V gene TRBV6-6 combines with J gene TRBJ2-7; TRBD1 matches at 9 bases. CDR1 and CDR2 from the germline V gene are MNHNY and SVGAGI (reference sequence). The CDR3 covers 15 residues. Trimming cost V 6 bases and J 1 base; bases outside gene matches: 7.